The 9 T cell receptor beta chains given below trace back to one sample, sequenced in a study of CD8 T cells in ankylosing spondylitis. TCRdb called the 5' RACE reads again in MiXCR, with one record for every CDR3 protein. Here the sample spans under 200,000 distinct CDR3 sequences, around 8.9% being singletons. The sample was blood, either unsorted or a sorted T cell fraction (not recorded which). The receptors come from a female donor with ankylosing spondylitis or in good health (not recorded which).

This clonotype was counted only a few times. The V call is TRBV7-9, the J call TRBJ1-2, with D possibly being TRBD1 (5 bases). Per germline, CDR1 SEHNR and CDR2 FQNEAQ (reference sequence). The V and J ends lost 1 base and 4 bases respectively, with 10 bases between them. The CDR3 runs 14 residues. This chain's CDR3 is CASSLGWTPYGYTF. In DNA, the CDR3 is TGTGCCAGCAGCTTAGGATGGACACCCTATGGCTACACCTTC.

This clonotype has just a few counts. V gene TRBV20-1 combines with J gene TRBJ1-4, with 10 bases that match TRBD1. The CDR3 loop spans 16 amino acids. Germline V gene data show CDR1 as DFQATT and CDR2 as SNEGSKA (reference sequence). Trimming cost V 3 bases and J 7 bases; bases outside gene matches: 11. The CDR3 bases are TGCAGTGCTAGCGTCCCGGGACAGGGGTGGGGTGAAAAACTGTTTTTT. Its protein product is CSASVPGQGWGEKLFF.

This clonotype was picked up a small number of times. The genes are TRBV6-2 or TRBV6-3 and TRBJ1-1, with D possibly being TRBD1 (5 bases). Germline loops: CDR1 MNHEY, CDR2 SVGEGT. The V gene lost 5 bases and the J gene lost 5 bases, with 15 bases spanning the gap. The CDR3 spans 14 residues. The CDR3 DNA is TGTGCCAGCAGTCCGGACCCAGGGACGACTGAAGCTTTCTTT. Translation gives CASSPDPGTTEAFF.

The table lists this clonotype with a few counts. This CDR3 is CASRAMDGELFF. The CDR3 coding sequence is TGTGCCAGCAGGGCGATGGACGGGGAGCTGTTTTTT. This chain links TRBV2 with TRBJ2-2, with D unresolved. This CDR3 spans 12 amino acids. Germline loops: CDR1 SNHLY, CDR2 FYNNEI. Deletions cut 6 bases from V and 7 bases from J, with 9 bases between.

V is TRBV14 and J is TRBJ2-1; D is unclear. In germline, CDR1 is SGHDN, CDR2 FVKESK. The CDR3 is 13 amino acids. V dropped 1 base and J dropped 7 bases, with 8 bases sitting between them. CDR3 residues: CASSQGVVNEQFF. As DNA, the CDR3 is TGTGCCAGCAGCCAAGGGGTAGTGAATGAGCAGTTCTTC.

Worth noting for this clonotype: One junction end disagrees with the germline gene, perhaps due to a read error. This sequence joins TRBV4-2 and TRBJ2-7; tentatively, D is TRBD1 (6 bases). The CDR3 is 17 residues long. Per the germline V gene, CDR1 is LGHNA and CDR2 is YNFKEQ. The DNA for the CDR3 is TGTGTCAGCAGCCAAAACAGGGTCAACCGCTTTTCCTACGAGCAGTACTTC. Its translation is CVSSQNRVNRFSYEQYF.

The V call is TRBV19, the J call TRBJ2-1; D might be TRBD1 (5 bases). The CDR3 is 13 amino acids. CDR1 is LNHDA and CDR2 is SQIVND in the germline V gene (reference sequence). Trimming stripped 5 bases from V and 6 bases from J, with 11 bases between. CDR3 sequence (DNA): TGTGCCAGTAGTGCCCTGGGGCTCAATGAGCAGTTCTTC. Amino acids: CASSALGLNEQFF.

This rearrangement joins TRBV4-1 to TRBJ1-5, with D possibly TRBD1 on 5 matching bases. Germline values: CDR1 MGHRA, CDR2 YSYEKL. The CDR3 totals 14 residues. Trimming shortened V by 1 base and J by 7 bases, and 11 bases separated the two germline ends. CDR3 residues: CASSQVGGDQPQHF. The CDR3 bases are TGCGCCAGCAGCCAAGTCGGGGGGGACCAGCCCCAGCATTTT.

This clonotype was seen a few times. The rearrangement uses TRBV6-5 and TRBJ2-7, with D possibly being TRBD2 (5 bases). Trimming removed 2 bases at V and 2 bases at J, with 7 bases between. Germline values: CDR1 MNHEY, CDR2 SVGAGI. This CDR3 is 13 amino acids long. The chain's CDR3 is CASSYGSPYEQYF. The CDR3 DNA reads as TGTGCCAGCAGTTACGGGAGCCCCTACGAGCAGTACTTC.